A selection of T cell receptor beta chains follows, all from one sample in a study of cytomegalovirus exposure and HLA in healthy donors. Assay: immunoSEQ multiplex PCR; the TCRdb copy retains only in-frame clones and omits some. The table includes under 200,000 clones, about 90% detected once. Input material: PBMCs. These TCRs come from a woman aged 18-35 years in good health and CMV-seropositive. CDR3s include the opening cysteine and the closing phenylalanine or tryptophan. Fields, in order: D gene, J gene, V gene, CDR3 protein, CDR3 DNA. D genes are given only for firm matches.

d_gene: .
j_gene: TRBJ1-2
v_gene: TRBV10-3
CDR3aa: CAISERGPGYTF
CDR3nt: TGTGCCATCAGTGAACGGGGTCCTGGCTACACCTTC

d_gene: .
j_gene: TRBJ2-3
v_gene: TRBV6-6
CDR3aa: CASSYGRGSTDTQYF
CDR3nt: TGTGCCAGCAGTTATGGGCGGGGAAGCACAGATACGCAGTATTTT

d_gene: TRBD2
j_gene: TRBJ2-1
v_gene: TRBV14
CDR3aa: CASSKLAGGIDEQFF
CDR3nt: TGTGCCAGCAGCAAACTAGCGGGAGGTATCGATGAGCAGTTCTTC

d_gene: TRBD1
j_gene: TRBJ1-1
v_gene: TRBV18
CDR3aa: CASSPTGENTEAFF
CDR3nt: TGTGCCAGCTCACCGACAGGGGAAAATACTGAAGCTTTCTTT

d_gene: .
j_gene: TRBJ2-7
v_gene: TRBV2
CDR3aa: CASTPITGLYEQYF
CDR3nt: TGTGCCAGCACTCCGATTACAGGGCTCTACGAGCAGTACTTC

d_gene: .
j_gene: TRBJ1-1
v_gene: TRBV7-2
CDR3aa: CASSLRTISGTVNTEAFF
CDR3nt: TGTGCCAGCAGCTTACGCACAATATCCGGGACTGTGAACACTGAAGCTTTCTTT

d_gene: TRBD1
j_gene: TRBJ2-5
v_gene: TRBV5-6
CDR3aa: CASSPGLGQGAEETQYF
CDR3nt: TGTGCCAGCAGCCCCGGACTGGGACAGGGGGCTGAAGAGACCCAGTACTTC

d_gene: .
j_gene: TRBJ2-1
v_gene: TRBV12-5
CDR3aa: CASGERNNNEQFF
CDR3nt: TGTGCTAGTGGTGAGCGCAACAACAATGAGCAGTTCTTC

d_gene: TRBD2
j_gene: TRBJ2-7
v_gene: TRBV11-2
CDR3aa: CASSSLAGVNEQYF
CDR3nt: TGTGCCAGCAGCTCGCTAGCGGGAGTTAACGAGCAGTACTTC

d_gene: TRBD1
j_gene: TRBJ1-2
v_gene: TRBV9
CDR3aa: CASSVEQGAGGYTF
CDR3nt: TGTGCCAGCAGCGTTGAACAGGGGGCGGGAGGCTACACCTTC